Each of the 3 T cell receptor beta chains below was sequenced from the same sample in a study of neurological immune-mediated disorders. One entry per CDR3 protein, called by TCRdb with MiXCR from the 5' RACE reads. The table includes 25,000 to 30,000 distinct CDR3 sequences, just over 6.5% detected once. The material sequenced was PBMCs. These receptor sequences come from a woman aged 45-60 years in good health.

In this sample, this clonotype turned up many times. The chain employs TRBV12-3 or TRBV12-4 and TRBJ2-3; tentative D call: TRBD2 (6 bases). Deletions cut 6 bases from V and 0 bases from J, with 19 bases between. The CDR3 has 17 residues. This CDR3 is CASRPARLASSTDTQYF. CDR3 nucleotides: TGTGCCAGCAGGCCCGCCCGCCTAGCGTCAAGCACAGATACGCAGTATTTT.

In its sample, this clonotype was seen a few times. V and J are TRBV5-6 and TRBJ2-7; 7 bases fit TRBD1. V dropped 3 bases and J dropped 2; count of bases not matched to a gene: 14. Germline CDR1 SGHDT, CDR2 YYEEEE. CDR3 size: 17 residues. CDR3 loop: CASSSTPTGKKPYEQYF. CDR3 in DNA: TGTGCCAGCAGCTCTACTCCGACAGGGAAGAAGCCCTACGAGCAGTACTTC.

This clonotype is judged medium-sized. The genes are TRBV29-1 and TRBJ1-5; TRBD1 might be the D (5 bases). Germline loops: CDR1 SQVTM, CDR2 ANQGSEA. This CDR3 contains 13 residues. The germline V and J ends were trimmed by 4 bases and 6 bases, with 13 bases remaining between them. The CDR3 nucleotides read TGCAGCGTTGGAATGCAGGGCGGTCAGCCCCAGCATTTT. Translated, it gives CSVGMQGGQPQHF. The variable domain in full, with the rest retrieved from reference TRBV29-1 and TRBJ1-5, is SAVISQKPSRDICQRGTSLTIQCQVDSQVTMMFWYRQQPGQSLTLIATANQGSEATYESGFVIDKFPISRPNLTFSTLTVSNMSPEDSSIYLCSVGMQGGQPQHFGDGTRLSIL.